These 29 T cell receptor beta chains came from one sample sequenced in a study of neurological immune-mediated disorders. TCRdb re-derived calls from the 5' RACE reads in MiXCR, one entry per CDR3 protein. The sample has more than 15,000 distinct CDR3 sequences; roughly 15% are singletons. Sequenced: CD4+ T cells from blood. These receptors were taken from a woman aged 55-70 years with HTLV-1-associated myelopathy (HAM/TSP).

For this clonotype: No DNA is shown, since the ends of the CDR3 on it are uncertain; the CDR3 is the one TCRdb lists. V and J are TRBV20-1 and TRBJ2-1; TRBD2 is taken as the D call from the table, unchecked against the DNA. CDR1 is DFQATT and CDR2 is SNEGSKA in the germline V gene (reference sequence). Ends included, the CDR3 has 20 residues. This CDR3 is CSAPLAGGRNEYFGPGGQFF.

This clonotype was counted ten times or more. The chain has TRBV29-1 and TRBJ1-3, with no clear D. Germline values: CDR1 SQVTM, CDR2 ANQGSEA. The V gene lost 2 bases and the J gene lost 3 bases, with 5 bases spanning the gap. CDR3 length: 12 amino acids. The CDR3 sequence: CSVEFYGNTIYF. CDR3 nucleotide sequence: TGCAGCGTTGAATTTTATGGAAACACCATATATTTT.

There are many counts of this clonotype. The genes are TRBV7-2 and TRBJ1-5, with 7 bases fitting TRBD1. V was pared by 5 bases and J by 1 base, with 5 bases of the junction left unmatched. The CDR3 is made up of 15 amino acids. The germline V gene encodes CDR1 SGHTA and CDR2 FQGNSA. Written as DNA, the CDR3 is TGTGCCAGCAGCCCCCGACAGGGCAGCAATCAGCCCCAGCATTTT. Protein product: CASSPRQGSNQPQHF.

This clonotype is categorized as medium-sized. This chain connects TRBV5-6 to TRBJ1-1; D is ambiguous. The CDR3 contains 16 residues. Germline values: CDR1 SGHDT, CDR2 YYEEEE. V was clipped by 3 bases and J by 0 bases, with 15 bases between them. DNA for the CDR3: TGTGCCAGCAGCTCCCCTGAAGGTGCTATGAACACTGAAGCTTTCTTT. Translated, it gives CASSSPEGAMNTEAFF.

This clonotype was seen ten or more times. The rearrangement links TRBV20-1 to TRBJ2-3; 11 positions match TRBD2. Germline CDR1 and CDR2: DFQATT and SNEGSKA (reference sequence). The J segment lost 4 bases and the V segment lost 0 bases, leaving 3 bases of the junction unmatched. The CDR3 has 15 amino acids. CDR3 loop: CSARDSGRAPDTQYF. The CDR3 DNA sequence: TGCAGTGCTAGAGATAGCGGGAGGGCCCCAGATACGCAGTATTTT.

There are many counts of this clonotype. This chain joins TRBV6-2 or TRBV6-3 and TRBJ1-1, with D maybe TRBD1 (5 bases). The CDR3 spans 14 residues. The ends were cut back, 0 bases at V and 4 bases at J, with 9 bases in the middle. Germline V gene lookup returns CDR1 MNHEY and CDR2 SVGEGT. CDR3 coding DNA: TGTGCCAGCAGTTACTCGACAGCCCGCACTGAAGCTTTCTTT. Its translation is CASSYSTARTEAFF.

About this clonotype: A read error may produce the germline difference seen at one junction end. The genes are TRBV10-3 and TRBJ1-5; D is uncertain. Germline lookup yields CDR1 ENHRY and CDR2 SYGVKD. This CDR3 spans 15 amino acids. Here the CDR3 DNA reads TGTGCCATCAATGAAGAGTGGCATGGCGGCCAGCCCCATCATTTT. It specifies CAINEEWHGGQPHHF.

This clonotype was counted at least ten times. V and J are TRBV5-1 and TRBJ1-3, with D unclear. Trimming shortened V by 0 bases and J by 0 bases, and 7 bases separated the two germline ends. Germline V gene lookup returns CDR1 SGHRS and CDR2 YFSETQ. The CDR3 contains 15 residues. CDR3 coding DNA: TGCGCCAGCAGCTTGGACCAGTTCTCTGGAAACACCATATATTTT. Residues: CASSLDQFSGNTIYF. Complete variable domain (other parts from reference TRBV5-1 and TRBJ1-3): KAGVTQTPRYLIKTRGQQVTLSCSPISGHRSVSWYQQTPGQGLQFLFEYFSETQRNKGNFPGRFSGRQFSNSRSEMNVSTLELGDSALYLCASSLDQFSGNTIYFGEGSWLTVV.

The J gene is TRBJ2-2, the V gene TRBV18, with D hard to call. Trimming took off 3 bases at V and 7 bases at J, with 12 bases between the two ends. The CDR3 contains 14 residues. Germline V gives CDR1 KGHSH, CDR2 LQKENI. CDR3 in DNA: TGTGCCAGCTCACCTGATAGGTCTGGCGGGGAGCTGTTTTTT. Encoded protein: CASSPDRSGGELFF.

This clonotype appeared many times. The V gene is TRBV10-3, the J gene TRBJ1-5, with D perhaps TRBD1 (5 bases). The V end was cut by 0 bases, the J end by 5 bases, with 5 bases between. The CDR3 length is 13 residues. Germline V gives CDR1 ENHRY, CDR2 SYGVKD. CDR3 nucleotide sequence: TGTGCCATCAGTGAGTCCAGGGATCAGCCCCAGCATTTT. It codes for CAISESRDQPQHF.

The chain is built from TRBV13 and TRBJ2-3; 12 bases fit TRBD1. The CDR3 runs 15 residues. Germline V CDR1 and CDR2: PRHDT, FYEKMQ (reference sequence). Trimming removed 10 bases from V and 4 bases from J; junction bases left unmatched: 9. CDR3 sequence reads: CAMGPGTGGADTQYF. The CDR3 DNA is TGTGCCATGGGCCCCGGGACAGGGGGCGCAGATACGCAGTATTTT.

The table lists this clonotype with many counts. The chain joins TRBV7-8 to TRBJ2-5, with D possibly being TRBD2 (7 bases). Deletions cut 5 bases from V and 5 bases from J, with 15 bases between. The CDR3 spans 14 residues. CDR1 SGHVS and CDR2 FQNEAQ come from the germline V gene. CDR3: CASSPLWGGETQYF. CDR3 coding DNA: TGTGCCAGCAGCCCTTTATGGGGGGGCGAGACCCAGTACTTC.

There are many counts of this clonotype. The chain recombines TRBV6-1 with TRBJ1-2; 7 bases match TRBD1. The CDR3 covers 15 residues. The junction had 9 bases not matched to a gene; V was cut back by 0 bases and J by 8 bases. Germline V gene lookup returns CDR1 MNHNS and CDR2 SASEGT. The CDR3, as DNA: TGTGCCAGCAGTGAAGCCACAGGGGTGGGGAGCGGCTACACCTTC. It is translated as CASSEATGVGSGYTF.

This clonotype was counted at least ten times. V usage is TRBV5-1 and J usage is TRBJ2-1; TRBD2 matches 9 bases. This CDR3 has 15 residues. Germline V gene sequence: CDR1 SGHRS, CDR2 YFSETQ. Trimming at V came to 0 bases and at J to 7 bases, leaving 5 bases not matched to a gene. The CDR3 DNA follows: TGCGCCAGCAGCTTGGTAGCGGGAGAACGAAATGAGCAGTTCTTC. Translating gives CASSLVAGERNEQFF.

This clonotype has ten or more counts. V and J are TRBV10-3 and TRBJ2-7; no definite D call. The CDR3 contains 17 residues. Trimming pared 0 bases from V and 6 bases from J, leaving 21 bases between. Germline assignment: CDR1 ENHRY and CDR2 SYGVKD. The CDR3 protein is CAISESWSVIPTGEQYF. CDR3 nucleotides: TGTGCCATCAGTGAGTCGTGGAGCGTAATCCCTACCGGCGAGCAGTACTTC.

There are many counts of this clonotype. CDR3 sequence: CASGGDSGNTIYF. CDR3 nucleotides: TGCGCCAGCGGCGGGGACAGTGGGAACACCATATATTTT. This chain links TRBV10-1 with TRBJ1-3, with 7 bases aligning to TRBD1. The CDR3 length is 13 residues. J was trimmed by 7 bases and V by 8 bases; bases with no gene match: 8. Looked up from germline, CDR1 is WNHNN and CDR2 is SYGVQD (reference sequence).

Many counts were recorded for this clonotype. This sequence joins TRBV4-1 and TRBJ2-7; 12 bases agree with TRBD2. The CDR3 has 17 residues. The ends lost 1 base at V and 1 base at J; junction bases unmatched: 5. CDR1 is MGHRA and CDR2 is YSYEKL in the germline V gene. The CDR3 DNA follows: TGCGCCAGCAGCCAAGTATACCTAGCGGGAGGGTCCTACGAGCAGTACTTC. Protein product: CASSQVYLAGGSYEQYF.

This clonotype was recorded many times. The J gene is TRBJ1-4, the V gene TRBV7-7; D ambiguous. Germline loops: CDR1 SSHAT, CDR2 FNYEAQ (reference sequence). Trimming left V 2 bases short and J 7 bases short, with 8 bases between. This CDR3 has 13 amino acids. CDR3: CASSLRVGEKLFF. CDR3 bases: TGTGCCAGCAGCTTAAGGGTGGGTGAAAAACTGTTTTTT.

This clonotype appeared many times. This sequence joins TRBV2 and TRBJ2-1, with 10 bases identical to TRBD2. This CDR3 has 14 amino acids. Looked up from germline, CDR1 is SNHLY and CDR2 is FYNNEI. J gave up 4 bases and V 6 bases, and 3 bases lay outside the gene matches. CDR3 protein: CASRTGLAYNEQFF. The DNA of the CDR3 is TGTGCCAGCAGGACGGGACTAGCGTACAATGAGCAGTTCTTC.

There are many counts of this clonotype. The CDR3 nucleotides read TGTGCCAGCAGCTTCACAGAAAACATTCAGTACTTC. Translation: CASSFTENIQYF. The chain has TRBV5-6 and TRBJ2-4; D unresolved. CDR1 and CDR2 from the germline V gene are SGHDT and YYEEEE. The CDR3 covers 12 residues. Trimming stripped 2 bases from V and 5 bases from J, with 5 bases between.

In this sample, this clonotype turned up many times. The chain carries TRBV20-1 and TRBJ1-1, with D perhaps TRBD1 (5 bases). The V and J ends lost 3 bases and 4 bases respectively, with 12 bases between them. Germline assignment: CDR1 DFQATT and CDR2 SNEGSKA (reference sequence). CDR3 size: 13 residues. The CDR3 region has the DNA TGCAGTGCTAGCAAAGACAGCATCACTGAAGCTTTCTTT. This codes for CSASKDSITEAFF.

This clonotype was observed at least ten times. This rearrangement joins TRBV28 to TRBJ2-3; no firm D call. CDR3 size: 13 residues. The germline V gene encodes CDR1 MDHEN and CDR2 SYDVKM. With 7 bases removed from V and 1 base from J, the gap between germline ends came to 9 bases. For the CDR3, the DNA is TGTGCCAGCATGCTAGGCCGCACAGATACGCAGTATTTT. It yields the protein CASMLGRTDTQYF.

This clonotype was picked up many times. V gene TRBV6-1 combines with J gene TRBJ1-2; 11 bases match TRBD1. Germline CDR1 reads MNHNS; CDR2 reads SASEGT. The V and J ends lost 3 bases and 8 bases, in that order; junction bases with no gene match: 5. CDR3 length equals 14 residues. CDR3 loop: CASSDGTGGLGYTF. CDR3 bases: TGTGCCAGCAGTGATGGGACAGGGGGGCTCGGCTACACCTTC.

In its sample, this clonotype is medium-sized. The rearrangement uses TRBV7-2 and TRBJ1-2; possibly TRBD1 for D (6 bases). V was pared by 3 bases and J by 8 bases, with 13 bases between. This CDR3 has 13 amino acids. CDR1 SGHTA and CDR2 FQGNSA come from the germline V gene. The CDR3 region is CASSFSGVEGYTF. As DNA, the CDR3 is TGTGCCAGCAGCTTCTCAGGGGTTGAGGGCTACACCTTC.

This clonotype was found many times. V and J are TRBV24-1 and TRBJ1-5; a weak D match, TRBD1 (5 bases). V dropped 6 bases and J dropped 0 bases, with 11 bases sitting between them. The germline V gene has CDR1 KGHDR and CDR2 SFDVKD. The CDR3 length is 15 residues. The CDR3 DNA reads TGTGCCACCAGTATCGGGGGATATAGCAATCAGCCCCAGCATTTT. Residues: CATSIGGYSNQPQHF.

The rearrangement links TRBV7-9 to TRBJ1-2; 11 bases are shared with TRBD1. The CDR3 sequence is 16 residues long. V trimming: 5 bases; J trimming: 2 bases; junction bases outside the gene matches: 7. The germline V gene has CDR1 SEHNR and CDR2 FQNEAQ (reference sequence). CDR3 region: CASSPRTGGRNYGYTF. The CDR3 nucleotides are TGTGCCAGCAGCCCACGGACAGGGGGCCGCAACTATGGCTACACCTTC.

This clonotype is termed medium-sized. This rearrangement joins TRBV5-1 to TRBJ2-5, with 8 nucleotides matching TRBD1. V lost 5 bases and J lost 2; bases outside the gene matches: 2. The CDR3 is 13 residues long. Per germline, CDR1 SGHRS and CDR2 YFSETQ. CDR3 sequence: CASRWDRQETQYF. CDR3 coding DNA: TGCGCCAGCAGATGGGACAGGCAAGAGACCCAGTACTTC.

This clonotype was seen at least ten times. This chain uses TRBV18 with TRBJ2-4; D may be TRBD1 (5 bases). This CDR3 region has 15 residues. Germline assignment: CDR1 KGHSH and CDR2 LQKENI. V was pared by 1 base and J by 6 bases, with 13 bases between. The CDR3 spells CASSPQADSRNIQYF. The CDR3 DNA sequence: TGTGCCAGCTCACCACAAGCAGACAGTCGAAACATTCAGTACTTC.

The rearrangement joins TRBV3-1 to TRBJ2-2, with a tentative D call TRBD1 (6 bases). CDR1 is LGHDT and CDR2 is YNNKEL in the germline V gene (reference sequence). Trimming pared 4 bases from V and 6 bases from J, leaving 30 bases between. This CDR3 region has 20 residues. CDR3 coding DNA: TGTGCCAGCAGCCCTATACCCACCGGGGCCCCAGGGGTCCAGTCCGGGGAGCTGTTTTTT. Protein: CASSPIPTGAPGVQSGELFF.